The source of this T cell receptor beta chain is a study of cytomegalovirus exposure and HLA in healthy donors. Study-wide findings and caveats: It was approximately 150 TCR beta chains that were listed as cytomegalovirus-associated. The Asian-associated ancestry cluster reportedly had fewer N-insertions than the approximately 700-donor mean in a later analysis. Later work found that TCR association rates differed between HLA loci; DRB1 had the most and HLA-C the fewest.

Notes on this clone: Its antigen remains unidentified.

This CDR3 has 12 residues. The V end lost 6 bases, the J end lost 5 bases, and 13 bases lay between the germline ends. CDR1 and CDR2 from the germline V gene are GTSNPN and SVGIG (reference sequence). The PCR made use of 60 Vbeta and 13 Jbeta primers. The data were produced by immunoSEQ multiplex PCR, yet TCRdb's version contains in-frame clones alone and is incomplete. This repertoire shows 130,000 or so clones, about 64% found once; its top ten account for 2% to 2.5%. The sample was PBMCs. The TCR comes from a woman aged 35 to 49 in good health and CMV-seronegative. This chain joins TRBV30 and TRBJ1-1; D ambiguous. CDR3 nucleotide sequence: TGTGCCTGCCAGAGAGGCGAAACTGAAGCTTTCTTT. Translating it yields CACQRGETEAFF.